This T cell receptor (beta chain) was sequenced for a study of beta chain features in type 1 diabetes. Study background: The number of sorted cells examined across all samples was around 98 million. General study results and limits: Type 1 diabetes patients showed a moderate but significant shortening of TCRB CDR3s in all four CD4+ subsets. Patients showed naive, central memory and Treg TCRB repertoires that appeared more similar than those of healthy donors.

V was pared by 8 bases and J by 4 bases, with 18 bases between. In germline, CDR1 is SQVTM, CDR2 ANQGSEA. This CDR3 region has 14 residues. TCRB transcripts that were expressed got sequenced, as all of the isolated RNA had been reverse transcribed. Some clones are missing from TCRdb's copy, which holds only in-frame ones; the method was immunoSEQ multiplex PCR. The sample has about 120,000 clones; approximately 15% are singletons. In this sample, this clone turned up many times. Its antigen is undetermined. The clonotype originates from a man aged 18 to 30 with type 1 diabetes. The specimen sequenced was central memory CD4+ T cells from blood. The gene calls are TRBV29-1 and TRBJ2-1; possible D gene TRBD2, 6 bases. This CDR3 is CSPKLSGLYNEQFF. As DNA, the CDR3 is TGCAGCCCCAAATTGAGCGGGTTGTACAATGAGCAGTTCTTC.